This TCR beta chain stems from a study of blood T cell repertoires in COVID-19. On the study more broadly: Acute and convalescent COVID-19 samples came from the United States, Italy and Spain. T cells, B-cell-depleted T cells, or PBMCs provided the cDNA or gDNA that served as material.

This CDR3 has 15 residues. In this sample, this clone turned up a few times. In the original workflow: Reference gene primer amplification gave estimated nucleated cell counts. TCRdb keeps only in-frame clones here, not all; method: immunoSEQ multiplex PCR. That table furnishes V, J and clone size, whereas the DNA furnished D and trimming. The sample holds 100,000 to 150,000 clones, 60% to 80% seen once. This chain uses TRBV21-1 with TRBJ2-7; the DNA was not used to check the table's D call, TRBD2. TRBV21-1 is noted as a pseudogene. The specimen sequenced was peripheral blood. This receptor was taken from a woman in her 70s with acute or convalescent COVID-19. The CDR3 sequence is CASSKGGLGFYEQYF. In DNA, the CDR3 is TGTGCCAGCAGCAAAGGGGGACTGGGGTTCTACGAGCAGTACTTC.